This TCR beta chain was recorded in a study of radiation and T cells in renal cell carcinoma. Trimming stripped 8 bases from V and 3 bases from J, with 13 bases between. The CDR3 has 13 amino acids. Germline CDR1 is SGHTA and CDR2 is FQGTGA. TCRdb keeps only in-frame clones here, not all; method: immunoSEQ multiplex PCR. The sample records some 150,000 clones, about 86% being singletons. Time point defined: blood 4 weeks post-SBRT, at nephrectomy. Treatment described: 15 Gy SBRT to primary tumor, nephrectomy 4 weeks later. As regards this clone: Its antigen is unidentified.

Study-level points and caveats: From baseline, blood top tumor clonotypes peaked at 2 weeks post-radiation.

The starting material was blood, obtained from a patient whose treatment included radiotherapy and nephrectomy. The rearrangement links TRBV7-3 to TRBJ1-1; possibly TRBD1 for D (5 bases). The receptor's source is a woman between 50 and 59 years old with renal cell carcinoma. In nucleotides, the CDR3 is TGTGCCAGCGGGGTTGGGGGAGACACTGAAGCTTTCTTT. Translating gives CASGVGGDTEAFF.